This T cell receptor beta chain comes out of a study of long-term antiretroviral therapy in people with HIV. The assay used was immunoSEQ (version v3.0), run at survey level. Each sample had sequencing targeting about 35,000-50,000 T-cell genomes. Profiled with immunoSEQ multiplex PCR; TCRdb holds only in-frame clones, not every one. The sample has about 29,000 clones; roughly 96% are singletons. V dropped 7 bases and J dropped 9 bases, with 16 bases sitting between them. Germline-derived CDR1 and CDR2 are SGHTA and FQGNSA. The CDR3 extends over 13 amino acids. On this clone: Antigen: not known.

Points from the study as a whole: Relative to control repertoires, HIV repertoires exhibited narrower CDR3 length ranges.

Samples held roughly 1-11 million cryopreserved PBMC, and DNA extraction followed. The origin of this receptor is a man aged 30 to 39 with HIV. This chain uses TRBV7-2 with TRBJ1-5; D is ambiguous. This specimen was unsorted PBMCs, taken 5.3 years after starting antiretroviral therapy. DNA of the CDR3: TGTGCCAGCAACCTAATACCCGAGACGCCCCAGCATTTT. Protein: CASNLIPETPQHF.